The present T cell receptor beta chain was sequenced within a study of cytomegalovirus exposure and HLA in healthy donors. Findings of the study overall: Testing in vitro showed a few CMV-associated chains specific for CMV antigens. Cytomegalovirus-associated status was assigned to some 180 TCR beta chains.

TCRdb's copy holds only in-frame clones and misses some; the assay was immunoSEQ multiplex PCR. This sample carries 150,000 to 200,000 clones, around nine tenths of them seen once, and the ten largest clones take roughly 1.4%. To note about this clone: Its target is not known.

Germline lookup yields CDR1 SGHNT and CDR2 YYREEE (reference sequence). The CDR3 is 14 residues long. V was cut by 4 bases and J by 9 bases, with 19 bases left in between. The receptor was derived from a woman under 40 in good health and CMV-seronegative. The genes are TRBV5-4 and TRBJ2-5; possibly TRBD1 for D (5 bases). Sequenced: PBMCs. The CDR3: CASSVPPDSRAQYF. The DNA of the CDR3 is TGTGCCAGCAGCGTTCCTCCCGACAGCCGGGCCCAGTACTTC.